This T cell receptor beta chain was sequenced for a study of blood T cell repertoires in COVID-19. Study details: Specimens from acute and convalescent COVID-19 originated in the United States, Italy and Spain.

As processed by the authors: Counts of nucleated cells, estimated from reference gene primer amplification, were obtained. Here immunoSEQ multiplex PCR was the method, and the copy in TCRdb shows in-frame clones only, minus some. V and J calls and clone size are those listed in that table; D and trimming were worked out from the DNA. The sample includes about 170,000 clones, 89% of them seen just once. Two negative PCRs, clearance, or symptom resolution characterized the recovered Cohort 3 donors. The germline V gene encodes CDR1 SEHNR and CDR2 FQNEAQ (reference sequence). J lost 7 bases, V lost 3 bases, and 8 bases had no gene match. The CDR3 runs to 16 residues.

The TCR was taken from a young woman who had recovered from COVID-19. The sequenced sample was PBMCs or T cells enriched from blood (not recorded which). The rearrangement joins TRBV7-9 to TRBJ2-7; TRBD2 matches 14 bases. CDR3 nucleotides: TGTGCCAGCAGCTTCCCGGGACTAGCGGGGGCGGGTGAGCAGTACTTC. Its translation is CASSFPGLAGAGEQYF.